This T cell receptor (beta chain) was recorded in a study of cytomegalovirus exposure and HLA in healthy donors. Germline V gives CDR1 GTSNPN, CDR2 SVGIG (reference sequence). The CDR3 covers 13 residues. V gave up 0 bases and J gave up 8 bases, with 13 bases separating them. The PCR employed 60 Vbeta primers together with 13 Jbeta primers. The table came from immunoSEQ multiplex PCR; TCRdb's copy has only in-frame clones and leaves some out. The listing records around 76,000 clones. The V and J genes are TRBV30 and TRBJ1-2; unclear D gene. This receptor was obtained from a boy aged 5-17 years in good health and CMV-seronegative. Sample: PBMCs. CDR3 residues: CAWSVPGLGGYTF. The CDR3 DNA follows: TGTGCCTGGAGTGTACCTGGGCTCGGAGGCTACACCTTC.